Here is one T cell receptor (beta chain) with its context. Its antigen target is currently unknown. Base qualities are not at hand, and no much larger clone is one base apart. Library prep was done by the immunoSEQ multiplex PCR assay. Adaptive Biotechnologies carried out high-throughput TCR-beta CDR3 sequencing of genomic DNA for most patients. From the authors' description of their analysis: TCR sequencing data were retrieved from Adaptive's ImmunoSEQ software for 15 to 20 patients, whereas a few other patients were processed with MiXCR and VDJtools. Because the origin of CDR3 nucleotide sequences shared between donor and recipient could not be assigned, those sequences were removed. At least 2-fold expansion over unstimulated cells and a minimum CFSE-low frequency of 0.002% (template counts) or 0.001% (read counts) were required for clones to be classified as alloreactive. Clones detected in sequenced pre-transplant spleen, lymph node, or MLR CFSE-low populations of the donor or recipient were defined as mappable. Cumulative frequency of alloreactive clones was calculated as a percentage of all sequences weighted by copy number. TCRdb limited this immuneACCESS table to in-frame rearrangements with V and J called. A share of clones is missing; checked studies link under half to unresolved V genes, and the rest is unexplained. V, J and clone size were drawn from that table, and D and trimming were deduced from the DNA. The sample table contains about 7,400 clones; only one count was recorded for approximately 68% of them. 15% to 20% of the sample comes from the top ten.

The data were taken from a study of graft-versus-host responses after intestinal transplantation (dated by TCRdb to 2020 to 2023). With respect to the entire study: The transplants that recipients received were multivisceral, liver-intestinal, or isolated intestinal. After intestinal transplantation, graft-versus-host and host-versus-graft alloreactive T cell clones were followed in the graft, circulation and bone marrow using bulk TCR-beta CDR3 sequencing. The cohort enrolled 20 to 30 intestinal transplant recipients including one retransplant, and a few patients lacking pretransplant specimens were excluded. A peak of at least 4% donor T cells among recipient peripheral blood mononuclear cells was the definition used for donor T cell macrochimerism. Instead of going to the commercial service, samples from a few later patients were sequenced in-house on an Illumina MiSeq and processed with MiXCR. Every recipient was given anti-thymocyte globulin induction, then maintenance tacrolimus and steroids for approximately 3 years. To identify alloreactive clones, pre-transplant mixed lymphocyte reaction products were sequenced and compared with unstimulated pre-transplant donor and recipient T cells.

CDR1 and CDR2 are read off the germline V gene as LGHNA and YNFKEQ. V ends up 0 bases short and J 6 bases short, with an unmatched junction base count of 10. The CDR3 covers 18 residues, taking in both the cysteine and the phenylalanine. The CDR3 DNA has 54 bases and is translated from base 1. The investigation overall reported the following: In the allografts of patients with donor T cell macrochimerism, GvH to HvG T cell clonal ratios were high. Early after transplant, declines in HvG clones were associated with peak levels of circulating GvH clones. GvH clones were found in recipient bone marrow, and some of the GvH clones appeared earlier in ileal mucosa or blood, which is consistent with an intestinal mucosal origin. The conclusions were limited by the relatively low number and heterogeneity of the intestinal transplant patients.

Intraepithelial and lamina propria lymphocytes were isolated from graft specimens using dithiothreitol, EDTA incubations and collagenase D digestion. Bulk TCR-beta sequencing was performed on serial intestinal graft biopsy specimens collected as late as 600 days after transplant. Here the sequenced sample was ileum tissue, taken approximately 35 weeks after intestinal transplantation. The origin of this receptor is a human patient who received an intestinal transplant, so some T cells may come from the graft donor. The chain is assembled from TRBV4-2 and TRBJ2-3; a stretch of 12 junction bases matches TRBD2. CDR3 reads: CASSQDRGTSGPLDTQYF. The sequence in DNA is TGTGCCAGCAGCCAAGATCGCGGGACTAGCGGGCCCCTGGATACGCAGTATTTT.